The 11 T cell receptor beta chains presented below share a single source sample, sequenced in a study of CD8+CD57+ T cells in acquired aplastic anemia. It was genomic DNA that served as the template for profiling TCR beta VDJ and CDR3. TCRdb fed the reads into MiXCR, producing one record per CDR3 protein. The sample gives under 200,000 distinct CDR3 sequences, less than 60% of which show up once; about 1.8% is in the top ten. Those patients picked for sequencing had displayed CD8+CD57+ cell expansion on flow cytometry. The sequencing input was sorted CD4+, CD8+, or CD8+CD57+ T cells (not recorded which) from PBMCs. The receptors here all came from a human donor with aplastic anemia.

The CDR3 DNA sequence: TGTGCCAGCAGCTGGACTAGCGGGAGGTCAGATACGCAGTATTTT. This translates into CASSWTSGRSDTQYF. This rearrangement joins TRBV11-1 to TRBJ2-3, with TRBD2 identical over 14 bases. Unmatched junction bases numbered 1, after V lost 4 bases and J lost 4 bases. Per germline, CDR1 SGHAT and CDR2 FQDESV (reference sequence). This CDR3 spans 15 amino acids.

In the case of this clonotype: The junction shows a germline mismatch at one end, possibly a read error. The rearrangement joins TRBV10-2 to TRBJ2-3; D not resolved. The CDR3 loop spans 12 amino acids. CDR1 is WSHSY, CDR2 SAAADI, per germline. The CDR3 DNA follows: TGCGCCAGCAGAACTACCACAGATACGCGGTATTTT. Translating gives CASRTTTDTRYF.

V and J are TRBV19 and TRBJ1-6, with 9 nucleotides matching TRBD1. Germline CDR1 reads LNHDA; CDR2 reads SQIVND (reference sequence). The CDR3 is made up of 15 amino acids. Germline trimming cut 3 bases from V and 8 bases from J; bases unmatched to any gene: 5. This CDR3 is CASSMRDRVDSPLHF. The DNA of the CDR3 is TGTGCCAGTAGTATGAGGGACAGGGTCGATTCACCCCTCCACTTT.

The chain uses TRBV19 and TRBJ2-1, with TRBD1 matching 10 bases. Germline CDR1 LNHDA, CDR2 SQIVND (reference sequence). Trimming at V came to 4 bases and at J to 5 bases, leaving 5 bases not matched to a gene. The CDR3 consists of 15 residues. Here the CDR3 DNA reads TGTGCCAGTAGTACCGGGACAGGGGTTCACAATGAGCAGTTCTTC. It encodes CASSTGTGVHNEQFF.

V is TRBV20-1 and J is TRBJ2-5, with D possibly being TRBD2 (6 bases). The CDR3 extends over 14 amino acids. Germline V gene lookup returns CDR1 DFQATT and CDR2 SNEGSKA (reference sequence). V lost 1 base and J 5 bases, leaving 14 bases between the germline ends. CDR3 nucleotides: TGCAGTGCTAGAGTAATTAGCGGATCGGAGACCCAGTACTTC. Amino acid sequence: CSARVISGSETQYF.

The sample holds many counts of this clonotype. This chain connects TRBV28 to TRBJ2-7, with D possibly TRBD2 on 5 matching bases. Between the trimmed V and J ends, which lost 3 bases and 7 bases, there was a span of 10 bases. Germline V gene lookup returns CDR1 MDHEN and CDR2 SYDVKM. The CDR3 is 12 amino acids. In DNA form, the CDR3 reads TGTGCCAGCAGTTTTGGACTCAGGGAGCAGTACTTC. Translating it yields CASSFGLREQYF.

The CDR3 DNA reads as TGTGCCAGCAGCTCCCTAACACAGGGGGAGACCCAGTACTTC. Protein product: CASSSLTQGETQYF. The chain is built from TRBV7-9 and TRBJ2-5; 7 bases are shared with TRBD1. From germline, CDR1 is SEHNR and CDR2 FQNEAQ (reference sequence). V dropped 4 bases and J dropped 5; count of bases not matched to a gene: 7. The CDR3 runs to 14 residues.

V gene TRBV7-8 combines with J gene TRBJ2-5; no reliable D call. CDR1 is SGHVS and CDR2 is FQNEAQ in the germline V gene. This CDR3 contains 13 residues. The V gene lost 0 bases and the J gene lost 4 bases, with 6 bases spanning the gap. The CDR3 spells CASSLARLETQYF. Here the CDR3 DNA reads TGTGCCAGCAGCTTAGCCAGGTTAGAGACCCAGTACTTC.

The chain joins TRBV24-1 to TRBJ1-2; TRBD1 agrees at 7 bases. Germline V gene data show CDR1 as KGHDR and CDR2 as SFDVKD. CDR3 length: 16 amino acids. V dropped 3 bases and J dropped 0; count of bases not matched to a gene: 6. CDR3 sequence reads: CATSDAPTGANYGYTF. The CDR3 nucleotides are TGTGCCACCAGTGATGCGCCTACAGGGGCTAACTATGGCTACACCTTC.

V gene TRBV7-3 combines with J gene TRBJ2-7; D uncertain. V shed 5 bases and J shed 5 bases, with 10 bases lying between them. CDR3 length: 12 amino acids. From germline, CDR1 is SGHTA and CDR2 FQGTGA. This chain's CDR3 is CASSQTPHEQYF. The DNA of the CDR3 is TGTGCCAGCAGCCAGACCCCTCACGAGCAGTACTTC.

This clonotype was recorded a few times. The chain has TRBV15 and TRBJ1-5, with D possibly being TRBD1 (5 bases). The CDR3 consists of 15 residues. Germline V CDR1 and CDR2: LNHNV, YYDKDF (reference sequence). Deletions cut 4 bases from V and 8 bases from J, with 18 bases between. CDR3 sequence reads: CATSMGPTMSKPQHF. Here the CDR3 DNA reads TGTGCCACCAGCATGGGACCTACGATGTCTAAGCCCCAGCATTTT.